This is a list of T cell receptor beta chains from one sample in a study of T cell responses to AZD1222 COVID-19 vaccine. The assay was immunoSEQ multiplex PCR, and TCRdb's table has in-frame clones only and misses some. The profile shows 110,000 to 150,000 clones, approximately 93% of them singletons. The sequences come from peripheral blood, collected on day 0 of AZD1222 vaccination. The receptors were gathered from an adult in good health. Both conserved end residues are part of each CDR3. A D gene is named only where the DNA matches it firmly. Clone size is not always given. Where it is, it says once, few, many or a class for expanded clones.

size	D	V	J	DNA	CDR3
NA	NA	TRBV5-4	TRBJ1-1	TGTGCCAGCAGCTTGGCAGTGAACACTGAAGCTTTCTTT	CASSLAVNTEAFF
NA	NA	TRBV7-3	TRBJ1-5	TGTGCCAGCAGCCCCCGACAGCCCTCTAGCAATCAGCCCCAGCATTTT	CASSPRQPSSNQPQHF
NA	NA	TRBV12-3/TRBV12-4	TRBJ2-7	TGTGCCAGCCGAAACCGAAGGGACGAGCAGTACTTC	CASRNRRDEQYF
once	NA	TRBV7-9	TRBJ1-2	TGTGCCAGCAGCTTAGGGGGGGGAGCCCGTTATGACTATGGCTACACCTTC	CASSLGGGARYDYGYTF
NA	TRBD2	TRBV19	TRBJ2-1	TGTGCCAGTAGTCCTAGCGGTTCCTCCTACAATGAGCAGTTCTTC	CASSPSGSSYNEQFF
NA	TRBD2	TRBV4-2	TRBJ2-3	TGTGCCAGCAGCCTTATGGGACTAGCGGGATCCACAGATACGCAGTATTTT	CASSLMGLAGSTDTQYF
NA	NA	TRBV19	TRBJ2-7	TGTGCCAGTAGCGGGAGTAGGGACGAGCAGTACTTC	CASSGSRDEQYF
NA	NA	TRBV28	TRBJ1-2	TGTGCCAGCAGACGAACAACTAACTATGGCTACACCTTC	CASRRTTNYGYTF
NA	TRBD2	TRBV7-8	TRBJ2-7	TGTGCCAGCAGCATACTAGCGACAAGCTCCTACGAGCAGTACTTC	CASSILATSSYEQYF
NA	TRBD2	TRBV5-6	TRBJ2-7	TGTGCCAGCAGCTTGGTGAGCGGGAGCCTTTCCGAGCAGTACTTC	CASSLVSGSLSEQYF
NA	NA	TRBV5-1	TRBJ1-3	TGCGCCAGCAGCTTGGAGTCTGGAAACACCATATATTTT	CASSLESGNTIYF
NA	TRBD1	TRBV30	TRBJ2-1	TGTGCCTGGGGGGGGACAGGGGGAGAAGCGTTCTTC	CAWGGTGGEAFF
NA	NA	TRBV11-2	TRBJ2-7	TGTGCCAGCAGCTTAGAGGGCTACGAGCAGTACTTC	CASSLEGYEQYF
NA	NA	TRBV7-9	TRBJ1-1	TGTGCCAGCACCGTTGACAGGAACACTGAAGCTTTCTTT	CASTVDRNTEAFF